This T cell receptor beta chain was identified during a study of early T cells in non-severe SARS-CoV-2 infection. Study-level background: With bulk RNA from unsorted whole blood as input, sequencing yielded unpaired chains.

Unique molecular identifiers were affixed to single, distinct cDNA molecules. TCRdb recomputed calls from the 5' RACE reads with MiXCR, one row per CDR3 protein. The top ten clones hold 4.5% to 5% of a sample with about 77,000 distinct CDR3 sequences, over 8.5% of them seen once. At least ten counts were recorded for this clonotype. The specimen was whole blood. The clonotype comes from an adult who was a healthcare worker with PCR-confirmed SARS-CoV-2 infection or an uninfected control (not recorded which).

CDR3 sequence reads: CASSIDSPSYEQYF. In nucleotides, the CDR3 is TGTGCCAGTAGTATCGACAGTCCATCCTACGAGCAGTACTTC. V and J are TRBV19 and TRBJ2-7; D may be TRBD1 (5 bases). V was pared by 3 bases and J by 1 base, with 10 bases between. The CDR3 covers 14 residues. Per germline, CDR1 LNHDA and CDR2 SQIVND (reference sequence).